The entry that follows covers one T cell receptor (beta chain) sequence. The source of the sample is a study of T-cell memory formation after mild COVID-19. Germline CDR1 is SGHVS and CDR2 is FNYEAQ. V dropped 5 bases and J dropped 6 bases, with 19 bases sitting between them. This CDR3 region has 15 residues. It was 5'RACE with constant-segment primers that produced the TCR alpha and TCR beta cDNA libraries, which carried sample barcodes and UMIs. MiXCR, run by TCRdb on the 5' RACE reads, gives a single entry per CDR3 protein. Found here are about 260,000 distinct CDR3 sequences, around 8% of them singletons; the top ten hold 22%.

The chain carries TRBV7-6 and TRBJ2-5; a weak D match, TRBD1 (6 bases). Source material: PBMCs or a T cell subset sorted from them (not recorded which). The origin of this receptor is a man aged 18 to 35 who had mild COVID-19 (a few samples of this study predate the infection). Cell type and time point are not known. DNA for the CDR3: TGTGCCAGCAGCCGGGTGGGGGCAGGCCCACAGACCCAGTACTTC. The encoded protein is CASSRVGAGPQTQYF.